This entry is about one T cell receptor beta chain. The antigen remains undetermined. The data belong to a study of OX40 agonist ivuxolimab in advanced cancers. Across the study: Across the patients, intravenous ivuxolimab was delivered every 2 weeks at 0.01 to 10 mg/kg. Prior therapy, whether anti-PD-1, anti-PD-L1 or anti-CTLA-4, was allowed, and 40% had some. Age averaged around 59 years (range about 23 to 80), and 82.7% were male. The study's findings and limits: Several nonresponders also turned out to have low normalized T-cell clonal expansion.

The V gene's germline CDR1 is MDHEN and CDR2 SYDVKM. V was clipped by 4 bases and J by 4 bases; unmatched bases: 2. CDR3 length equals 14 residues. Repertoires were generated with immunoSEQ multiplex PCR, while TCRdb's copy carries only in-frame clones and drops some. The profile shows 50,000 to 60,000 clones, under 90% of them singletons. This sample comprised CD4+ or CD8+ T cells sorted from blood, obtained in a trial of the OX40 agonist ivuxolimab. The V call is TRBV28, the J call TRBJ2-1; 9 bases match TRBD1. The TCR sequence derives from an adult with an advanced solid tumor such as melanoma, head and neck, liver or kidney cancer. The CDR3 region is CASSWTGEYNEQFF. The CDR3 nucleotides are TGTGCCAGCAGTTGGACAGGGGAATACAATGAGCAGTTCTTC. Full variable domain (remainder filled in from reference TRBV28 and TRBJ2-1): DVKVTQSSRYLVKRTGEKVFLECVQDMDHENMFWYRQDPGLGLRLIYFSYDVKMKEKGDIPEGYSVSREKKERFSLILESASTNQTSMYLCASSWTGEYNEQFFGPGTRLTVL.